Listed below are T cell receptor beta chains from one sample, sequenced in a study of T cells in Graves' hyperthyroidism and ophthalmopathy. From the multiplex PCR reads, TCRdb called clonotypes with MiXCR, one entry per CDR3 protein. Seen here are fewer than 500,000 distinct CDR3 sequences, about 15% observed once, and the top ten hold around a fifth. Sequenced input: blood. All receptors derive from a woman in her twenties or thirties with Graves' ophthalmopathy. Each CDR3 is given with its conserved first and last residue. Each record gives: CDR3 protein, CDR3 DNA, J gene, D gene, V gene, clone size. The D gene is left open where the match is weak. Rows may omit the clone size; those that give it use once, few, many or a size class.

CAWSERGNQPQHF,TGTGCCTGGAGTGAGCGGGGAAATCAGCCCCAGCATTTT,TRBJ1-5,-,TRBV30,many
CASSLRLYTYNEQFF,TGTGCCAGCAGTTTACGGCTTTATACCTACAATGAGCAGTTCTTC,TRBJ2-1,-,TRBV28,many
CASSEWGVRANTGELFF,TGTGCCAGCAGTGAATGGGGTGTCAGGGCTAACACCGGGGAGCTGTTTTTT,TRBJ2-2,-,TRBV6-1,many
CASKGTSGDNEQFF,TGTGCCAGCAAGGGTACTAGCGGGGACAATGAGCAGTTCTTC,TRBJ2-1,TRBD2,TRBV6-1,many
CSARRHSYEQYF,TGCAGTGCTCGACGGCATTCCTACGAGCAGTACTTC,TRBJ2-7,-,TRBV20-1,many
CASSNLAGGPPTILTF,TGTGCCAGCAGTAACCTAGCGGGGGGACCCCCCACTATCCTGACTTTC,TRBJ2-6,TRBD2,TRBV12-3/TRBV12-4,many
CASSMTYTGELFF,TGTGCCAGCAGCATGACTTACACCGGGGAGCTGTTTTTT,TRBJ2-2,-,TRBV5-4,-
CASSATGVRNTEAFF,TGTGCCAGCAGTGCGACAGGAGTGAGGAACACTGAAGCTTTCTTT,TRBJ1-1,-,TRBV28,many
CASSPRDRGGEETQYF,TGCGCCAGCAGCCCCCGGGACCGCGGGGGAGAAGAGACCCAGTACTTC,TRBJ2-5,TRBD2,TRBV4-1,many
CASSEGAISNQPQHF,TGTGCCAGCAGTGAAGGGGCAATTAGCAATCAGCCCCAGCATTTT,TRBJ1-5,-,TRBV2,many
CASSPPGQGAKNIQYF,TGTGCCAGCAGTCCTCCGGGACAGGGTGCCAAAAACATTCAGTACTTC,TRBJ2-4,TRBD1,TRBV6-1,few
CASSPREGTEAFF,TGTGCCAGCAGTCCTCGTGAGGGCACTGAAGCTTTCTTT,TRBJ1-1,-,TRBV6-1,many
CASSPGGGGSYEQYF,TGTGCCAGCTCTCCAGGGGGCGGGGGATCCTACGAGCAGTACTTC,TRBJ2-7,-,TRBV18,many
CASNGGSSGNTIYF,TGTGCCAGCAACGGAGGGAGCTCTGGAAACACCATATATTTT,TRBJ1-3,-,TRBV12-3/TRBV12-4,many
CATSMGARGDPNGYTF,TGTGCCACCAGCATGGGAGCACGCGGTGACCCTAATGGCTACACCTTC,TRBJ1-2,-,TRBV15,many
CASPKPGDRGNTQYF,TGTGCCAGTCCTAAACCCGGGGACAGGGGGAATACGCAGTATTTT,TRBJ2-3,TRBD1,TRBV2,-
CASSPRPRDEETQYF,TGTGCCAGCAGTCCCCGACCCCGGGACGAAGAGACCCAGTACTTC,TRBJ2-5,-,TRBV5-5,few
CASRFLGSSYEQYF,TGTGCCAGCAGGTTCCTCGGGAGCTCCTACGAGCAGTACTTC,TRBJ2-7,-,TRBV28,many
CASSLVGTSYEQYF,TGCGCCAGCAGCTTGGTTGGGACTAGCTACGAGCAGTACTTC,TRBJ2-7,TRBD2,TRBV5-1,few
CASSERSGTQYF,TGTGCCAGCAGTGAAAGGTCAGGGACCCAGTACTTC,TRBJ2-5,-,TRBV2,many
CASSEAHETQYF,TGTGCCAGCAGTGAAGCACACGAGACCCAGTACTTC,TRBJ2-5,-,TRBV2,many
CAISETSGVLTGELFF,TGTGCCATCAGTGAGACTAGCGGGGTACTCACCGGGGAGCTGTTTTTT,TRBJ2-2,TRBD2,TRBV10-3,-
CASSEQGNQPQHF,TGTGCCAGCTCAGAACAGGGGAATCAGCCCCAGCATTTT,TRBJ1-5,TRBD1,TRBV18,many
CSASAASGGANEQFF,TGCAGTGCTTCCGCCGCTAGCGGGGGGGCTAATGAGCAGTTCTTC,TRBJ2-1,TRBD2,TRBV20-1,many
CASSPGSRLHEQFF,TGTGCCAGCAGTCCCGGATCCCGTCTCCATGAGCAGTTCTTC,TRBJ2-1,-,TRBV27,many
CASRVTGLETQYF,TGTGCCAGCAGGGTGACAGGGTTGGAGACCCAGTACTTC,TRBJ2-5,TRBD1,TRBV6-1,many
CASSPRAGNEQFF,TGTGCCAGCAGTCCGCGAGCTGGGAATGAGCAGTTCTTC,TRBJ2-1,-,TRBV28,many
CASTSFAGTEAFF,TGTGCCAGCACGTCCTTCGCGGGCACTGAAGCTTTCTTT,TRBJ1-1,-,TRBV27,many
CASSLLAGRGADTQYF,TGTGCCAGCAGTTTATTGGCAGGGAGGGGGGCAGATACGCAGTATTTT,TRBJ2-3,-,TRBV12-3/TRBV12-4,few
CASSKGQGADGANVLTF,TGTGCCAGCAGCAAGGGACAGGGGGCTGACGGGGCCAACGTCCTGACTTTC,TRBJ2-6,TRBD1,TRBV6-5,few
CASSTEVYEQYF,TGTGCCAGCTCAACGGAGGTATACGAGCAGTACTTC,TRBJ2-7,-,TRBV28,many
CAWRIAGGQTNIQYF,TGTGCCTGGAGAATAGCGGGGGGTCAGACAAACATTCAGTACTTC,TRBJ2-4,TRBD2,TRBV30,few
CASSSNRGRGNTIYF,TGTGCCAGCAGTTCTAACAGGGGGCGAGGAAACACCATATATTTT,TRBJ1-3,TRBD1,TRBV11-2,many
CASSFTVGRGDTQYF,TGTGCCAGCAGTTTTACGGTGGGGCGGGGAGATACGCAGTATTTT,TRBJ2-3,-,TRBV13,-
CASSHWDTNSPLHF,TGTGCCAGCAGCCACTGGGATACTAATTCACCCCTCCACTTT,TRBJ1-6,-,TRBV3-1,many
CSASTGVETEAFF,TGCAGTGCTTCCACAGGGGTGGAAACTGAAGCTTTCTTT,TRBJ1-1,TRBD1,TRBV20-1,once
CASSETGLEPLHF,TGTGCCAGTAGCGAGACAGGGTTAGAACCCCTCCACTTT,TRBJ1-6,TRBD1,TRBV19,many
CASRFQDSPLHF,TGTGCCAGCAGGTTTCAGGATTCACCCCTCCACTTT,TRBJ1-6,-,TRBV28,-
CSVRQGPEKLFF,TGCAGCGTTAGACAGGGGCCCGAAAAACTGTTTTTT,TRBJ1-4,TRBD1,TRBV29-1,few
CASSFNRKNEKLFF,TGTGCCAGCAGTTTTAACAGGAAAAATGAAAAACTGTTTTTT,TRBJ1-4,-,TRBV28,many
CASSYSGQVLSYEQYF,TGTGCCAGCAGTTACTCGGGACAGGTGCTATCCTACGAGCAGTACTTC,TRBJ2-7,TRBD1,TRBV6-2/TRBV6-3,-
CASSGLDGSNEKLFF,TGTGCCAGCAGCGGGCTGGACGGATCTAATGAAAAACTGTTTTTT,TRBJ1-4,-,TRBV9,few
CASSLEGGIQPQHF,TGTGCCAGCAGTTTAGAGGGAGGGATCCAGCCCCAGCATTTT,TRBJ1-5,-,TRBV28,many
CASSLEQGAGNTIYF,TGTGCCAGCAGTTTAGAACAGGGGGCTGGAAACACCATATATTTT,TRBJ1-3,TRBD1,TRBV28,once
CASSSSEGLALNEQYF,TGTGCCAGCAGCTCGAGCGAGGGACTAGCGCTCAATGAGCAGTACTTC,TRBJ2-7,TRBD2,TRBV7-3,few
CASSYGLADYEQYF,TGTGCCAGCAGTTACGGACTAGCGGACTACGAGCAGTACTTC,TRBJ2-7,TRBD2,TRBV7-2,many